The 27 T cell receptor beta chains given below trace back to one sample, sequenced in a study of graft-versus-host responses after intestinal transplantation (dated by TCRdb to about 2021). In light of the paper, this sample's time point label describes: cells obtained before transplantation from donor or recipient. Libraries were made using the immunoSEQ multiplex PCR assay. TCRdb obtained this table from immuneACCESS and retained in-frame rearrangements with V and J assigned. These tables miss some clones; where compared with another copy, unresolved V genes account for less than half of the shortfall, and the remainder is unexplained. This sample comprises fewer than 25,000 clones, approximately 39% of them detected only once. The ten largest account for about 2% of the sample. Sequenced here: alloreactive CD4+ T cells from a mixed lymphocyte reaction culture, sampled before transplantation. The sample's cell subset or site, from its label and the paper: CFSE-low proliferating T cells sorted from roughly six-day pre-transplant mixed lymphocyte reaction (GvH or HvG direction). Receptor source: a human patient who was an organ donor for intestinal transplantation.

This clone was counted a few times. The chain links TRBV19 to TRBJ2-3; D might be TRBD1 (5 bases). The CDR3 has 13 amino acids. V lost 5 bases, J lost 1 base, and 7 bases lay in between. Germline CDR1 reads LNHDA; CDR2 reads SQIVND (reference sequence). Here the CDR3 reads CASSLQGTDTQYF. The CDR3 DNA reads TGTGCCAGTAGTCTACAGGGCACAGATACGCAGTATTTT.

This chain uses TRBV6-5 with TRBJ1-1; D is possibly TRBD1 (5 bases). CDR3 length: 16 amino acids. Germline-derived CDR1 and CDR2 are MNHEY and SVGAGI. With 0 bases removed from V and 2 bases from J, the gap between germline ends came to 13 bases. For the CDR3, the DNA is TGTGCCAGCAGTTACTCCCGGGTAACAGGAAACACTGAAGCTTTCTTT. Amino acids: CASSYSRVTGNTEAFF.

The chain has TRBV13 and TRBJ1-2, with 10 bases identical to TRBD1. The V segment lost 5 bases and the J segment 6 bases; nucleotides outside the gene matches: 6. CDR3 length: 14 residues. In germline, CDR1 is PRHDT, CDR2 FYEKMQ (reference sequence). CDR3 residues: CASSTWTGGDGYTF. As DNA, the CDR3 is TGTGCCAGCAGCACGTGGACAGGGGGAGATGGCTACACCTTC. Drawing the rest from reference TRBV13 and TRBJ1-2, the complete variable domain is AAGVIQSPRHLIKEKRETATLKCYPIPRHDTVYWYQQGPGQDPQFLISFYEKMQSDKGSIPDRFSAQQFSDYHSELNMSSLELGDSALYFCASSTWTGGDGYTFGSGTRLTVV.

This chain links TRBV29-1 with TRBJ1-2; the D is unclear. In germline, CDR1 is SQVTM, CDR2 ANQGSEA. The CDR3 has 13 residues. V lost 3 bases and J lost 5, with 13 bases in between. The CDR3 nucleotides read TGCAGCGTTGATGTGTACGGAGGATATGGCTACACCTTC. Amino acids: CSVDVYGGYGYTF.

The chain is built from TRBV6-5 and TRBJ2-4; no firm D call. This CDR3 contains 14 residues. CDR1 MNHEY and CDR2 SVGAGI come from the germline V gene. The ends were cut back, 0 bases at V and 1 base at J, with 4 bases in the middle. The DNA for the CDR3 is TGTGCCAGCAGTTACTCCAGGGCCAAAAACATTCAGTACTTC. The encoded protein is CASSYSRAKNIQYF.

V is TRBV6-1 and J is TRBJ1-2; D remains ambiguous. The germline CDR1 and CDR2 sequences are MNHNS and SASEGT. V was clipped by 10 bases and J by 2 bases, with 17 bases between them. There are 14 residues in the CDR3. CDR3 loop: CAISVSMGNYGYTF. The CDR3 region has the DNA TGTGCCATCAGCGTTAGTATGGGGAACTATGGCTACACCTTC.

CDR3 nucleotides: TGTGCCAGCAGTTACTTCGTCGCCTACGAGCAGTACTTC. Residues: CASSYFVAYEQYF. The chain employs TRBV6-6 and TRBJ2-7; D is unclear. Germline V gene data show CDR1 as MNHNY and CDR2 as SVGAGI (reference sequence). Trimming stripped 1 base from V and 2 bases from J, with 6 bases between. CDR3 length equals 13 residues.

By its share, this clone is medium-sized. The chain joins TRBV28 to TRBJ1-2; D is uncertain. The CDR3 runs 13 residues. The V gene lost 3 bases and the J gene lost 5 bases, with 10 bases spanning the gap. Germline values: CDR1 MDHEN, CDR2 SYDVKM. CDR3 sequence (DNA): TGTGCCAGCAGTTTGTCGGCCGTATATGGCTACACCTTC. Translation: CASSLSAVYGYTF.

On this clone: Other DNA sequences in the same sample also yield this CDR3. The chain joins TRBV4-3 to TRBJ1-2; D is perhaps TRBD1 (6 bases). The germline V and J ends were trimmed by 0 bases and 4 bases, with 15 bases remaining between them. Germline V gene lookup returns CDR1 LGHNA and CDR2 YSLEER. The length of the CDR3 is 16 residues. This CDR3 is CASSQDRPGAGYGYTF. The CDR3 region has the DNA TGCGCCAGCAGCCAAGATCGGCCGGGGGCCGGCTATGGCTACACCTTC.

This clone was observed a few times. The chain recombines TRBV5-4 with TRBJ2-5; D not resolved. Trimming pared 0 bases from V and 2 bases from J, leaving 8 bases between. CDR3 length: 14 residues. From germline, CDR1 is SGHNT and CDR2 YYREEE (reference sequence). The CDR3 nucleotides read TGTGCCAGCAGCTTGGCGCTAGGGCAAGAGACCCAGTACTTC. It translates to CASSLALGQETQYF.

The chain uses TRBV6-5 and TRBJ2-4; D perhaps matches TRBD1 (6 bases). CDR3 length: 14 amino acids. Germline V CDR1 and CDR2: MNHEY, SVGAGI. V lost 5 bases and J 4 bases, leaving 12 bases between the germline ends. CDR3 region: CASSPGTIKNIQYF. In DNA form, the CDR3 reads TGTGCCAGCAGTCCAGGGACAATAAAAAACATTCAGTACTTC.

V and J are TRBV19 and TRBJ2-3, with no clear D. Germline CDR1 and CDR2: LNHDA and SQIVND (reference sequence). CDR3 length: 12 amino acids. V shed 8 bases and J shed 4 bases, with 10 bases lying between them. CDR3 sequence (DNA): TGTGCCAGTTCGCCGGCATCAGATACGCAGTATTTT. Its protein is CASSPASDTQYF. Looking up the rest from reference TRBV19 and TRBJ2-3 gives the full variable domain: DGGITQSPKYLFRKEGQNVTLSCEQNLNHDAMYWYRQDPGQGLRLIYYSQIVNDFQKGDIAEGYSVSREKKESFPLTVTSAQKNPTAFYLCASSPASDTQYFGPGTRLTVL.

The chain carries TRBV7-2 and TRBJ2-5, with D possibly being TRBD1 or TRBD2 (6 bases each). Germline assignment: CDR1 SGHTA and CDR2 FQGNSA. This CDR3 has 15 amino acids. Trimming removed 4 bases at V and 5 bases at J, with 17 bases between. Here the CDR3 DNA reads TGTGCCAGCAGCTCCAAGGGGGGATTAGGGGAGACCCAGTACTTC. Its protein is CASSSKGGLGETQYF.

The sample holds a few counts of this clone. One junction end does not reproduce the germline sequence, and a read error may be involved. The V and J genes are TRBV7-2 and TRBJ2-3, with D perhaps TRBD1 (6 bases). The CDR3 is made up of 12 amino acids. The germline CDR1 and CDR2 sequences are SGHTA and FQGNSA. DNA of the CDR3: TGTGCCGGCAGGGGACCCACAGATACGCAGTATTTT. Its translation: CAGRGPTDTQYF.

The rearrangement uses TRBV5-1 and TRBJ2-1, with D unresolved. Trimming shortened V by 2 bases and J by 2 bases, and 11 bases separated the two germline ends. CDR1 is SGHRS and CDR2 is YFSETQ in the germline V gene. The CDR3 length is 15 residues. CDR3 sequence reads: CASSLQQATYNEQFF. The CDR3 nucleotides are TGCGCCAGCAGCTTACAGCAGGCGACCTACAATGAGCAGTTCTTC.

In this sample, this clone turned up a few times. The rearrangement joins TRBV11-2 to TRBJ2-7, with no clear D. The germline CDR1 and CDR2 sequences are SGHAT and FQNNGV. This CDR3 has 13 residues. With 5 bases removed from V and 6 bases from J, the gap between germline ends came to 14 bases. CDR3 DNA: TGTGCCAGCAGCCAAGAACAACCGTCCGAGCAGTACTTC. This encodes CASSQEQPSEQYF. Variable domain in full (rest from reference TRBV11-2 and TRBJ2-7): EAGVAQSPRYKIIEKRQSVAFWCNPISGHATLYWYQQILGQGPKLLIQFQNNGVVDDSQLPKDRFSAERLKGVDSTLKIQPAKLEDSAVYLCASSQEQPSEQYFGPGTRLTVT.

The rearrangement joins TRBV5-1 to TRBJ2-3; D remains unclear. The ends were cut back, 4 bases at V and 5 bases at J, with 8 bases in the middle. The V gene's germline CDR1 is SGHRS and CDR2 YFSETQ. The CDR3 is 12 residues long. DNA for the CDR3: TGCGCCAGCAGCCCTGGTGGAGATACGCAGTATTTT. This codes for CASSPGGDTQYF. The variable domain in full, completed from reference TRBV5-1 and TRBJ2-3, reads KAGVTQTPRYLIKTRGQQVTLSCSPISGHRSVSWYQQTPGQGLQFLFEYFSETQRNKGNFPGRFSGRQFSNSRSEMNVSTLELGDSALYLCASSPGGDTQYFGPGTRLTVL.

The rearrangement links TRBV11-2 to TRBJ2-1; no clear D gene. Germline V lookup: CDR1 SGHAT, CDR2 FQNNGV. V was pared by 1 base and J by 8 bases, with 12 bases between. The CDR3 totals 14 residues. CDR3 sequence: CASSLGTNRDEQFF. CDR3 coding DNA: TGTGCCAGCAGCTTAGGAACCAATAGGGATGAGCAGTTCTTC.

The chain employs TRBV19 and TRBJ1-1; TRBD1 matches 7 bases. The CDR3 totals 15 residues. The germline V gene encodes CDR1 LNHDA and CDR2 SQIVND (reference sequence). V lost 3 bases to trimming and J lost 0 bases; unmatched junction nucleotides: 4. CDR3 in amino acids: CASSIAGTVNTEAFF. CDR3 nucleotide sequence: TGTGCCAGTAGTATCGCCGGGACAGTGAACACTGAAGCTTTCTTT.

The rearrangement links TRBV4-2 to TRBJ2-2; 7 nucleotides align to TRBD1. Unmatched junction bases numbered 2, after V lost 0 bases and J lost 1 base. The CDR3 runs 16 residues. Germline V gene sequence: CDR1 LGHNA, CDR2 YNFKEQ. The CDR3 spells CASSQDWTGNTGELFF. CDR3 nucleotides: TGTGCCAGCAGCCAAGATTGGACAGGGAACACCGGGGAGCTGTTTTTT.

There are a few counts of this clone. The rearrangement joins TRBV7-3 to TRBJ2-3; D unresolved. Germline V gene lookup returns CDR1 SGHTA and CDR2 FQGTGA. Trimming stripped 1 base from V and 3 bases from J, with 8 bases between. The CDR3 consists of 14 residues. The CDR3 protein is CASSLMATTDTQYF. The CDR3 DNA is TGTGCCAGCAGCTTAATGGCGACAACAGATACGCAGTATTTT.

The chain couples TRBV27 to TRBJ1-5, with 9 positions matching TRBD1. Germline-derived CDR1 and CDR2 are MNHEY and SMNVEV (reference sequence). Unmatched junction bases numbered 3, after V lost 8 bases and J lost 1 base. The CDR3 is made up of 14 amino acids. The CDR3 loop is CASYGTGSNQPQHF. In DNA form, the CDR3 reads TGTGCCAGCTATGGGACAGGGAGCAATCAGCCCCAGCATTTT.

V usage is TRBV5-1 and J usage is TRBJ2-7; weak D call: TRBD2 (6 bases). V lost 2 bases, J lost 3 bases, and 12 bases lay in between. Germline lookup yields CDR1 SGHRS and CDR2 YFSETQ. The CDR3 sequence is 14 residues long. In DNA, the CDR3 is TGCGCCAGCAGCTTCGTGCGGGAAGGCTACGAGCAGTACTTC. Protein product: CASSFVREGYEQYF.

The chain couples TRBV7-6 to TRBJ2-1; D remains unclear. V shed 0 bases and J shed 4 bases, with 7 bases lying between them. Germline CDR1 reads SGHVS; CDR2 reads FNYEAQ. CDR3 length: 14 residues. CDR3 sequence reads: CASSLALVYNEQFF. CDR3 coding DNA: TGTGCCAGCAGCTTAGCACTCGTTTACAATGAGCAGTTCTTC.

This clone was detected only a few times. V gene TRBV11-3 combines with J gene TRBJ1-4; D is possibly TRBD1 (6 bases). Germline-derived CDR1 and CDR2 are SGHNT and YENEEA. V was shortened by 4 bases and J by 7 bases, with 13 bases between the two germline ends. The CDR3 runs to 14 residues. CDR3: CASSSVTGPEKLFF. In DNA, the CDR3 is TGTGCCAGCAGCTCCGTGACAGGTCCTGAAAAACTGTTTTTT.

Judged by abundance, this clone is medium-sized. The rearrangement joins TRBV5-4 to TRBJ1-1; TRBD1 aligns across 7 bases. V was pared by 4 bases and J by 4 bases, with 1 base of the junction left unmatched. The germline gives CDR1 SGHNT, CDR2 YYREEE (reference sequence). There are 12 residues in the CDR3. Written as DNA, the CDR3 is TGTGCCAGCAGCCGACAGGGCACTGAAGCTTTCTTT. As protein: CASSRQGTEAFF. Variable domain in full (rest from reference TRBV5-4 and TRBJ1-1): ETGVTQSPTHLIKTRGQQVTLRCSSQSGHNTVSWYQQALGQGPQFIFQYYREEENGRGNFPPRFSGLQFPNYSSELNVNALELDDSALYLCASSRQGTEAFFGQGTRLTVV.

This clone appeared a few times. V is TRBV4-3 and J is TRBJ1-2; D is ambiguous. CDR1 and CDR2 from the germline V gene are LGHNA and YSLEER. The CDR3 consists of 12 residues. V was pared by 0 bases and J by 5 bases, with 4 bases between. DNA of the CDR3: TGCGCCAGCAGCCAAGAAGGGTATGGCTACACCTTC. This translates into CASSQEGYGYTF.